This T cell receptor (beta chain) emerged from a study of control samples from healthy donors and cancer patients. CDR3 length: 15 residues. Germline CDR1 MNHEY, CDR2 SVGAGI. V was trimmed by 2 bases and J by 1 base, leaving 11 bases between them. The method was immunoSEQ multiplex PCR; TCRdb's version includes in-frame clones alone and lacks a portion of them. The sample yields about 150,000 clones, more than 90% seen once. J is TRBJ1-1 and V is TRBV6-5; a weak D match, TRBD1 (6 bases). Sequenced sample: blood. This receptor was obtained from a woman in her forties in good health. The CDR3: CASSYGSRGNTEAFF. CDR3 coding DNA: TGTGCCAGCAGTTACGGGAGCAGGGGGAACACTGAAGCTTTCTTT.